This T cell receptor beta chain is from a study of T cell responses to AZD1222 COVID-19 vaccine (dated by TCRdb to the early 2020s). Study-level background: TCR sequencing was performed for about 250 trial participants, of whom some 200 were given two doses of AZD1222 and around 25 were given two doses of MenACWY control vaccine. Trial participants were enrolled by age into 18-55, 56-69 and 70-plus year subgroups, with 148, 28 and 57 TCR-sequenced participants respectively. What the study reported, not specific to this receptor: In the small 56-69-year group, the increase in depth fell short of significance, most likely because of low power. Participants were mostly white British and included more females than males, and it was suggested by the authors that clonal diversity may have been underestimated. Reportedly, almost half of the unique spike-specific TCRs recognized epitopes lying outside the regions that are mutated in the B.1.351 and B.1.1.7 variants. Conclusions about previously exposed vaccinees are limited because only six or seven AZD1222 recipients were SARS-CoV-2 seropositive at baseline. No day 14 peak-response samples were available, so repertoires were characterized only after the peak T cell response. The whole spike protein was spanned by vaccine-associated CD4 TCRs, and dominant responses were seen in regions 160-218 and 743-854. After two AZD1222 doses, spike-specific TCR breadth and depth were significantly higher than at day 0 and than in MenACWY recipients.

V is shortened by 8 bases, J by 4 bases, and the region joining them spans 8 bases. The CDR3 measures 12 amino acids from cysteine to phenylalanine. The only DNA kept is the CDR3, 36 bases in frame from the first base. The meaning of the sample's time point label: about 28 days (+/-7) after the second vaccine dose. AZD1222 recipients given second doses at about 4 weeks or at about 12 weeks were pooled, since spike-specific TCR depth and breadth were not found to differ between the two schedules. Vaccinee samples were obtained from the UK trials COV001 and COV002, which included a single-blind randomized controlled phase 2/3 trial of AZD1222 (ChAdOx1 nCoV-19) in healthy adults. For TCRbeta chain sequencing, PBMC samples were collected from trial participants at day 0 and at day 28 after the second dose. As for this clone: Its antigen remains undetermined. Nothing much larger sits one base from this clone, and base qualities are not available.

The CDR3 regions of human TCRbeta chains were analyzed by immunosequencing. The study's own analysis went as follows. Repertoire TCRs were matched against a reference library of SARS-CoV-2-specific TCRs generated with the MIRA antigen-specificity platform. Breadth meant the fraction of unique TCRs that were SARS-CoV-2-associated, whereas depth meant the fraction of total T cells that were SARS-CoV-2-associated. Using the MIRA data, every spike-specific TCR was mapped to the spike region that the TCR reacted to and assigned to either a CD4 or a CD8 class. Log10-transformed breadth and depth values were compared by one-way ANOVA with Sidak's multiple comparisons tests. Sourced from immuneACCESS, this table was stored by TCRdb with only in-frame sequences that have V and J called. A share of the clones is absent; for the studies checked, an unresolved V gene accounts for under half, and the remainder has no known explanation. V and J calls and clone size follow that table, whereas D and trimming were derived from the DNA. For this sample the table gives 70,000 or so clones, of which approximately 87% were detected only once. Roughly 25% of the sample is in the top ten clones.

Recombination joined TRBV12-3 or TRBV12-4 with TRBJ2-2; TRBD1 is possibly the D segment (5 matching bases). The source of this sequence is an adult who received the AZD1222 COVID-19 vaccine. Sequencing used peripheral blood, obtained 28 days after the second AZD1222 dose. In nucleotide form, the sequence is TGTGCCAGCCAAGGGGTCACCGGGGAGCTGTTTTTT. It translates as CASQGVTGELFF.